What follows are 18 T cell receptor beta chains derived from one specimen sequenced in a study of cytomegalovirus exposure and HLA in healthy donors. The PCR contained 60 Vbeta and 13 Jbeta primers. Data came from immunoSEQ multiplex PCR; TCRdb stores just in-frame clones and leaves some out. The sample has about 180,000 clones, about 80% seen once. The source material was PBMCs. The receptors shown here come from a woman in her 50s in good health and CMV-seronegative.

V is TRBV29-1 and J is TRBJ2-5; TRBD1 matches at 8 bases. The better agreement between TRBJ2-7 and the DNA end casts doubt on the J call. Per germline, CDR1 SQVTM and CDR2 ANQGSEA. The CDR3 is made up of 15 amino acids. CDR3 residues: CSVEDLGQGFYEQYF. CDR3 coding DNA: TGCAGCGTTGAAGATCTTGGACAGGGCTTCTACGAGCAGTACTTC.

This clone was seen just once. The rearrangement joins TRBV5-5 to TRBJ2-7, with no clear D. CDR3 length equals 11 residues. Trimming took 0 bases from V and 7 from J, leaving 5 bases between them. From germline, CDR1 is SGHKS and CDR2 YYEKEE (reference sequence). The CDR3 DNA is TGTGCCAGCAGCTTGGCCGGGGAGCAGTACTTC. Its protein is CASSLAGEQYF.

The V and J genes are TRBV18 and TRBJ2-7; TRBD1 matches at 10 bases. J gave up 9 bases and V 3 bases, and 5 bases lay outside the gene matches. Germline loops: CDR1 KGHSH, CDR2 LQKENI. The CDR3 covers 13 residues. The CDR3 nucleotides read TGTGCCAGCTCACCGGGACAGGGGAATGGGCAGTACTTC. Protein: CASSPGQGNGQYF.

The chain is built from TRBV15 and TRBJ2-7; perhaps TRBD2 as D (5 bases). The ends were cut back, 0 bases at V and 0 bases at J, with 12 bases in the middle. Per germline, CDR1 LNHNV and CDR2 YYDKDF (reference sequence). CDR3 length: 16 amino acids. CDR3 coding DNA: TGTGCCACCAGCAGAGATGCGGGTCCTAGCTCCTACGAGCAGTACTTC. It specifies CATSRDAGPSSYEQYF. Drawing the rest from reference TRBV15 and TRBJ2-7, the complete variable domain is DAMVIQNPRYQVTQFGKPVTLSCSQTLNHNVMYWYQQKSSQAPKLLFHYYDKDFNNEADTPDNFQSRRPNTSFCFLDIRSPGLGDTAMYLCATSRDAGPSSYEQYFGPGTRLTVT.

This chain links TRBV28 with TRBJ2-2; TRBD1 agrees at 9 bases. With 6 bases clipped from V and 2 bases from J, the junction kept 7 bases outside the gene matches. The CDR3 extends over 16 amino acids. Germline CDR1 MDHEN, CDR2 SYDVKM. The CDR3 coding sequence is TGTGCCAGCAGCCCGTGGGGACAGGGCAACACCGGGGAGCTGTTTTTT. This sequence encodes CASSPWGQGNTGELFF.

The J gene is TRBJ1-2, the V gene TRBV5-1, with TRBD1 identical over 9 bases. The CDR3 spans 15 residues. V dropped 4 bases and J dropped 6; count of bases not matched to a gene: 10. Germline lookup yields CDR1 SGHRS and CDR2 YFSETQ. The CDR3 reads CASSKQGARSDGYTF. DNA for the CDR3: TGCGCCAGCAGCAAACAGGGGGCGCGATCGGATGGCTACACCTTC.

This clone was observed once. V is TRBV4-3 and J is TRBJ2-2; 10 bases map to TRBD2. The CDR3 runs 19 residues. Trimming took 6 bases from V and 4 from J; bases not matched to a gene: 17. In germline, CDR1 is LGHNA, CDR2 YSLEER. CDR3 amino acids: CASSPEPAGGQGITGELFF. CDR3 sequence (DNA): TGCGCCAGCAGTCCTGAACCAGCGGGGGGGCAGGGTATCACCGGGGAGCTGTTTTTT.

The rearrangement links TRBV27 to TRBJ2-3; D may be TRBD2 (5 bases). The germline V gene has CDR1 MNHEY and CDR2 SMNVEV (reference sequence). The CDR3 contains 16 residues. V lost 0 bases and J 0 bases, leaving 10 bases between the germline ends. CDR3 bases: TGTGCCAGCAGTTTATCCTTAGCGCGTAGCACAGATACGCAGTATTTT. Translating it yields CASSLSLARSTDTQYF.

This clone was seen only a few times. The chain is built from TRBV1 and TRBJ2-7; TRBD2 reflects the table's D call only, with no check against the DNA. TRBV1 is termed a pseudogene. The CDR3 is made up of 15 amino acids. CDR3 DNA: TGCACCAGCAGGCGCGCGAGGGGGGGGGCCCACGAGCAGTACTTC. Its protein is CTSRRARGGAHEQYF.

This chain uses TRBV7-3 with TRBJ2-1, with TRBD1 as a possible D gene (6 bases). The CDR3 covers 11 residues. V was trimmed by 5 bases and J by 9 bases, leaving 8 bases between them. The V gene's germline CDR1 is SGHTA and CDR2 FQGTGA. The CDR3 DNA is TGTGCCAGCAGCCCAGGGGCTGAGCAGTTCTTC. Protein: CASSPGAEQFF. Full variable domain (rest looked up from reference TRBV7-3 and TRBJ2-1): GAGVSQTPSNKVTEKGKYVELRCDPISGHTALYWYRQSLGQGPEFLIYFQGTGAADDSGLPNDRFFAVRPEGSVSTLKIQRTERGDSAVYLCASSPGAEQFFGPGTRLTVL.

The V and J genes are TRBV5-1 and TRBJ2-7; the D gene is possibly TRBD1 (6 bases). Germline CDR1 and CDR2: SGHRS and YFSETQ. Trimming removed 0 bases from V and 2 bases from J, with 9 bases in between. The CDR3 is 14 amino acids. The CDR3 spells CASSLEQGTYEQYF. The CDR3 DNA reads TGCGCCAGCAGCTTGGAACAGGGAACCTACGAGCAGTACTTC.

The chain couples TRBV5-6 to TRBJ2-3; 10 bases align to TRBD2. The CDR3 length is 16 residues. The trim removed 4 bases at V and 2 bases at J, leaving 7 bases unmatched. Germline V gene sequence: CDR1 SGHDT, CDR2 YYEEEE. The CDR3 loop is CASSSRTSGITDTQYF. In DNA, the CDR3 is TGTGCCAGCAGCAGTCGGACTAGCGGAATCACAGATACGCAGTATTTT.

V and J are TRBV5-1 and TRBJ2-1; 9 nucleotides align to TRBD2. Germline assignment: CDR1 SGHRS and CDR2 YFSETQ. The V gene end was trimmed by 7 bases and the J gene end by 9 bases; junction bases not matched to a gene: 14. The CDR3 contains 15 residues. CDR3 coding DNA: TGCGCCAGCTACCAGGGCCGTCTAGCGGGATCTGAGCAGTTCTTC. Translated: CASYQGRLAGSEQFF.

The chain links TRBV7-9 to TRBJ2-2, with 9 bases fitting TRBD2. Germline CDR1 is SEHNR and CDR2 is FQNEAQ (reference sequence). The J segment lost 4 bases and the V segment lost 3 bases, leaving 9 bases of the junction unmatched. CDR3 size: 17 residues. The chain's CDR3 is CASSLGSGRYGTGELFF. The DNA for the CDR3 is TGTGCCAGCAGCTTGGGGAGCGGGAGGTACGGCACCGGGGAGCTGTTTTTT.

The V and J genes are TRBV27 and TRBJ1-2; D is unresolved. V was clipped by 7 bases and J by 3 bases, with 15 bases between them. Germline CDR1 is MNHEY and CDR2 is SMNVEV (reference sequence). There are 14 residues in the CDR3. CDR3 DNA: TGTGCCAGCACCAGCTCGGTGACTTACTATGGCTACACCTTC. Protein product: CASTSSVTYYGYTF.

The genes are TRBV27 and TRBJ2-2; D is unresolved. The CDR3 runs 16 residues. V was shortened by 2 bases and J by 1 base, with 11 bases between the two germline ends. The V gene's germline CDR1 is MNHEY and CDR2 SMNVEV (reference sequence). The DNA of the CDR3 is TGTGCCAGCAGTTTACTGGAGCGACGGAACACCGGGGAGCTGTTTTTT. Its protein product is CASSLLERRNTGELFF.

The chain couples TRBV11-2 to TRBJ2-3; D ambiguous. Trimming shortened V by 3 bases and J by 2 bases, and 9 bases separated the two germline ends. Germline CDR1 reads SGHAT; CDR2 reads FQNNGV. The CDR3 totals 14 residues. The CDR3 nucleotides read TGTGCCAGCAGCTTGAACCTATACACAGATACGCAGTATTTT. Protein sequence: CASSLNLYTDTQYF.

This clone was observed once. The chain has TRBV28 and TRBJ1-5; 7 positions match TRBD1. This CDR3 comprises 16 residues. CDR1 and CDR2 from the germline V gene are MDHEN and SYDVKM. The trim removed 3 bases at V and 5 bases at J, leaving 10 bases unmatched. This CDR3 is CASSFIGGQAYQPQHF. The CDR3 DNA follows: TGTGCCAGCAGTTTTATAGGAGGACAGGCCTATCAGCCCCAGCATTTT. Filled out from reference TRBV28 and TRBJ1-5, the complete variable domain reads DVKVTQSSRYLVKRTGEKVFLECVQDMDHENMFWYRQDPGLGLRLIYFSYDVKMKEKGDIPEGYSVSREKKERFSLILESASTNQTSMYLCASSFIGGQAYQPQHFGDGTRLSIL.